Each of the 8 T cell receptor beta chains below was sequenced from the same sample in a study of cytomegalovirus exposure and HLA in healthy donors. PCR was performed using 60 Vbeta and 13 Jbeta primers. TCRdb keeps only in-frame clones here, not all; method: immunoSEQ multiplex PCR. The repertoire includes under 65,000 clones, roughly 80% of them detected once, and 8% to 8.5% sits in the top ten. Sequences were obtained from PBMCs. All receptors come from a man aged 25-40 years in good health and CMV-seropositive.

This clone has a single count. This chain links TRBV9 with TRBJ2-7; TRBD2 matches at 10 bases. CDR3 length equals 16 residues. Germline-derived CDR1 and CDR2 are SGDLS and YYNGEE. The V gene end was trimmed by 0 bases and the J gene end by 2 bases; junction bases not matched to a gene: 5. Here the CDR3 DNA reads TGTGCCAGCAGCGTAGGGGGGAGCGGGGGGGCCTACGAGCAGTACTTC. Protein sequence: CASSVGGSGGAYEQYF.

This rearrangement joins TRBV19 to TRBJ2-7; maybe TRBD2 (5 bases). The V end was cut by 5 bases, the J end by 2 bases, with 10 bases between. This CDR3 spans 13 amino acids. Germline V lookup: CDR1 LNHDA, CDR2 SQIVND (reference sequence). The DNA of the CDR3 is TGTGCCAGTAGTCTAACTAGAGCCTACGAGCAGTACTTC. Amino acid sequence: CASSLTRAYEQYF.

The chain joins TRBV9 to TRBJ1-4; tentative D call: TRBD1 (5 bases). The CDR3 runs to 14 residues. V was shortened by 0 bases and J by 5 bases, with 8 bases between the two germline ends. Germline CDR1 SGDLS, CDR2 YYNGEE. CDR3 nucleotides: TGTGCCAGCAGCGTAGGACAGCTGAATGAAAAACTGTTTTTT. It yields the protein CASSVGQLNEKLFF. The full variable domain, in which reference TRBV9 and TRBJ1-4 provide the parts outside the CDR3, is DSGVTQTPKHLITATGQRVTLRCSPRSGDLSVYWYQQSLDQGLQFLIQYYNGEERAKGNILERFSAQQFPDLHSELNLSSLELGDSALYFCASSVGQLNEKLFFGSGTQLSVL.

The CDR3 sequence: CASSEGTGNYGYTF. The CDR3 nucleotides are TGCGCCAGCAGTGAGGGGACAGGGAACTATGGCTACACCTTC. This chain joins TRBV10-1 and TRBJ1-2; 9 bases match TRBD1. V lost 2 bases, J lost 2 bases, and 0 bases stayed unmatched. CDR3 size: 14 residues. Germline assignment: CDR1 WNHNN and CDR2 SYGVQD (reference sequence).

CDR3 sequence reads: CASSYGDSPLNTEAFF. The DNA of the CDR3 is TGCGCCAGCAGCTATGGGGACAGCCCTTTGAACACTGAAGCTTTCTTT. V is TRBV5-1 and J is TRBJ1-1, with 7 bases that match TRBD1. The V gene's germline CDR1 is SGHRS and CDR2 YFSETQ. V trimming: 3 bases; J trimming: 0 bases; junction bases outside the gene matches: 8. The length of the CDR3 is 16 residues.

This chain uses TRBV19 with TRBJ1-4; perhaps TRBD1 as D (6 bases). This CDR3 region has 14 residues. Trimming shortened V by 3 bases and J by 3 bases, and 8 bases separated the two germline ends. Germline V gives CDR1 LNHDA, CDR2 SQIVND (reference sequence). For the CDR3, the DNA is TGTGCCAGTAGTATGGGACAAGCTAATGAAAAACTGTTTTTT. It is translated as CASSMGQANEKLFF.

This clone was seen once. The rearrangement uses TRBV19 and TRBJ1-2, with D perhaps matching TRBD1 (6 bases). The germline V and J ends were trimmed by 10 bases and 4 bases, with 16 bases remaining between them. The CDR3 has 13 residues. Germline V gene data show CDR1 as LNHDA and CDR2 as SQIVND (reference sequence). DNA for the CDR3: TGTGCCACCAGGGAAGGGGGTGGCTATGGCTACACCTTC. It codes for CATREGGGYGYTF.

V and J are TRBV6-6 and TRBJ1-3; unclear D gene. The germline V gene encodes CDR1 MNHNY and CDR2 SVGAGI (reference sequence). This CDR3 region has 12 residues. Trimming removed 8 bases at V and 0 bases at J, with 5 bases between. Here the CDR3 DNA reads TGTGCCAGCCTTAGCTCTGGAAACACCATATATTTT. This encodes CASLSSGNTIYF.